This TCR beta chain originates from a study of monozygotic twins with inflammatory bowel disease. From its re-call of the 5' RACE reads, TCRdb lists each CDR3 protein once, without DNA. This sample contains roughly 300,000 distinct CDR3 sequences. Turning to this clonotype: Its antigen is as yet unknown.

This CDR3 is 12 amino acids long. Per the germline V gene, CDR1 is MDHEN and CDR2 is SYDVKM. General study results and limits: Comparison of concordant versus discordant twins revealed no difference in repertoire similarity, possibly due to limited power.

The chain joins TRBV28 to TRBJ2-1. The sequenced sample consisted of blood. The TCR originated in a human donor with ulcerative colitis or Crohn's disease, or a healthy co-twin of an affected twin (not recorded which). This chain's CDR3 is CASSTPEWEQFF.